Sequencing of this T cell receptor beta chain was carried out in a study of blood T cell repertoires in COVID-19. Across the study: Acute-phase and convalescent COVID-19 samples originated in the United States, Italy and Spain. Sources were T cells, B-cell-depleted T cells, or PBMCs; the material itself was cDNA or gDNA.

In the original analysis: Amplification from reference gene primers served as the basis for estimated nucleated cell counts. Clones were read by immunoSEQ multiplex PCR, and TCRdb kept only the in-frame ones, dropping some. V, J and clone size are those of that table, while D and trimming were read from the DNA. The table includes under 90,000 clones, about 83% detected once. This clonotype originated in a man aged 55 to 70 with acute or convalescent COVID-19. Sequenced input: peripheral blood.

CDR3 sequence reads: CASSQVAGNYGYTF. The DNA for the CDR3 is TGCGCCAGCAGCCAAGTAGCGGGGAACTATGGCTACACCTTC. The rearrangement joins TRBV4-3 to TRBJ1-2; D not certain. CDR1 LGHNA and CDR2 YSLEER come from the germline V gene. The ends were cut back, 1 base at V and 2 bases at J, with 8 bases in the middle. The CDR3 extends over 14 amino acids.